The 17 T cell receptor beta chains below come from one sample, sequenced in a study of T cells in Graves' hyperthyroidism and ophthalmopathy. Amplification of TCR beta CDR3 regions was performed using RNA transcripts as template. The TCR CDR3 first-round RT-PCR relied on the HTBI primer set. TCRdb reanalysed the multiplex PCR reads using MiXCR and keeps one entry per CDR3 protein. The sample carries 450,000 to 700,000 distinct CDR3 sequences, 46% recorded once. The sample was peripheral blood or thyroid tissue (not recorded which). These receptors originate from an adult woman with Graves' disease, either hyperthyroidism or ophthalmopathy (not recorded which).

The CDR3 loop reads CSAVAGVGGETHGYTF. The CDR3 nucleotides are TGCAGTGCTGTAGCGGGAGTAGGCGGGGAAACGCATGGCTACACCTTC. The rearrangement uses TRBV20-1 and TRBJ1-2; D unclear. Germline V gene lookup returns CDR1 DFQATT and CDR2 SNEGSKA (reference sequence). The CDR3 sequence is 16 residues long. Trimming shortened V by 5 bases and J by 6 bases, and 25 bases separated the two germline ends.

For the CDR3, the DNA is TGCGCCAGCAATCGGCTAGTCGGGACCCAGTACTTC. This sequence encodes CASNRLVGTQYF. The V and J genes are TRBV5-1 and TRBJ2-5; D not certain. Germline V CDR1 and CDR2: SGHRS, YFSETQ. Trimming removed 6 bases from V and 7 bases from J, with 13 bases in between. The CDR3 runs to 12 residues.

This clonotype was found once. V usage is TRBV11-2 and J usage is TRBJ1-5, with TRBD1 identical over 8 bases. CDR3 length: 18 amino acids. V was clipped by 3 bases and J by 4 bases; unmatched bases: 14. Germline CDR1 SGHAT, CDR2 FQNNGV. The CDR3 spells CASSLPDRGSLRNQPQHF. The CDR3 DNA sequence: TGTGCCAGCAGCTTGCCCGACAGGGGTTCTCTCCGGAATCAGCCCCAGCATTTT.

This chain joins TRBV4-1 and TRBJ2-2; 7 bases line up with TRBD2. Germline CDR1 and CDR2: MGHRA and YSYEKL. V shed 0 bases, J shed 4 bases, and the junction held 5 bases outside the gene matches. The CDR3 loop spans 16 amino acids. The CDR3 nucleotides read TGCGCCAGCAGCCAAGAGGTAGCGGGCCCCACCGGGGAGCTGTTTTTT. Translated, it gives CASSQEVAGPTGELFF.

This clonotype was seen at least ten times. The chain combines TRBV18 with TRBJ2-5; maybe TRBD2 (5 bases). The length of the CDR3 is 13 residues. The germline V and J ends were trimmed by 3 bases and 4 bases, with 9 bases remaining between them. The germline CDR1 and CDR2 sequences are KGHSH and LQKENI. This chain's CDR3 is CASSPRAGETQYF. CDR3 coding DNA: TGTGCCAGCTCACCGAGGGCTGGAGAGACCCAGTACTTC.

With regard to this clonotype: This may come from a read error, since a much larger clone is one base off. The chain recombines TRBV27 with TRBJ1-5; D gene ambiguous. The CDR3 is 16 amino acids. Trimming removed 3 bases from V and 4 bases from J, with 16 bases in between. Germline lookup yields CDR1 MNHEY and CDR2 SMNVEV (reference sequence). The CDR3 spells CASSFLSSILNQPQHF. The CDR3 DNA sequence: TGTGCCAGCAGTTTCCTGTCATCGATTTTAAATCAGCCCCAGCATTTT.

This clonotype was seen ten or more times. V gene TRBV7-9 combines with J gene TRBJ2-7, with unresolved D. Germline V CDR1 and CDR2: SEHNR, FQNEAQ (reference sequence). V dropped 8 bases and J dropped 0 bases, with 11 bases sitting between them. The CDR3 is made up of 13 amino acids. The CDR3 is CASGVADSYEQYF. In DNA form, the CDR3 reads TGTGCCAGCGGAGTGGCGGACTCCTACGAGCAGTACTTC. Drawing the rest from reference TRBV7-9 and TRBJ2-7, the complete variable domain is DTGVSQNPRHKITKRGQNVTFRCDPISEHNRLYWYRQTLGQGPEFLTYFQNEAQLEKSRLLSDRFSAERPKGSFSTLEIQRTEQGDSAMYLCASGVADSYEQYFGPGTRLTVT.

There are many counts of this clonotype. The chain joins TRBV6-4 to TRBJ1-6; D call uncertain. Per germline, CDR1 MRHNA and CDR2 SNTAGT. V was pared by 2 bases and J by 9 bases, with 8 bases between. The CDR3 sequence is 13 residues long. This CDR3 reads CASSDAEGSPLHF. CDR3 sequence (DNA): TGTGCCAGCAGTGACGCGGAGGGTTCACCCCTCCACTTT.

J is TRBJ1-5 and V is TRBV12-3 or TRBV12-4; 7 nucleotides line up with TRBD1. V dropped 3 bases and J dropped 0; count of bases not matched to a gene: 2. The CDR3 is made up of 15 amino acids. The CDR3 here is CASSLTGISNQPQHF. The DNA of the CDR3 is TGTGCCAGCAGTTTGACAGGGATTAGCAATCAGCCCCAGCATTTT.

V usage is TRBV7-3 and J usage is TRBJ1-6; D gene unclear. CDR1 and CDR2 from the germline V gene are SGHTA and FQGTGA. The CDR3 consists of 14 residues. V was clipped by 3 bases and J by 8 bases, with 11 bases between them. For the CDR3, the DNA is TGTGCCAGCAGCTTTAGGAGATGGGATTCACCCCTCCACTTT. Translation gives CASSFRRWDSPLHF.

The chain has TRBV9 and TRBJ1-6, with D tentatively TRBD1 (5 bases). With 5 bases removed from V and 0 bases from J, the gap between germline ends came to 18 bases. Germline V gives CDR1 SGDLS, CDR2 YYNGEE. This CDR3 spans 18 amino acids. The CDR3 region is CASRTGTGVSSYNSPLHF. CDR3 in DNA: TGTGCCAGCAGGACCGGGACCGGCGTGAGCTCCTATAATTCACCCCTCCACTTT.

The genes are TRBV12-3 or TRBV12-4 and TRBJ1-5; D is uncertain. Trimming took 4 bases from V and 2 from J, leaving 12 bases between them. The CDR3 has 15 amino acids. The chain's CDR3 is CASSSARLGNQPQHF. The CDR3 coding sequence is TGTGCCAGCAGTTCCGCCCGATTGGGCAATCAGCCCCAGCATTTT.

This clonotype was seen repeatedly, ten times or more. The chain employs TRBV7-2 and TRBJ1-6; D gene ambiguous. Trimming stripped 2 bases from V and 9 bases from J, with 8 bases between. The CDR3 runs 13 residues. Germline CDR1 and CDR2: SGHTA and FQGNSA. The CDR3 protein is CASSLIYVSPLHF. DNA for the CDR3: TGTGCCAGCAGCTTAATCTATGTTTCACCCCTCCACTTT.

This rearrangement joins TRBV6-1 to TRBJ2-5, with 9 positions matching TRBD1. CDR1 and CDR2 from the germline V gene are MNHNS and SASEGT. With V trimmed by 9 bases and J by 5 bases, 4 bases remained unmatched. The CDR3 runs 12 residues. In DNA, the CDR3 is TGTGCCAGTCGAGGGACAGGGGAGACCCAGTACTTC. This sequence encodes CASRGTGETQYF.

The rearrangement links TRBV4-1 to TRBJ1-2; the D is unclear. Germline assignment: CDR1 MGHRA and CDR2 YSYEKL. Trimming took 5 bases from V and 6 from J, leaving 16 bases between them. The CDR3 spans 14 residues. CDR3 residues: CASSLAGVRDGYTF. The CDR3 coding sequence is TGCGCCAGCAGCTTGGCGGGCGTACGTGATGGCTACACCTTC.

The table lists this clonotype with a few counts. V and J are TRBV7-2 and TRBJ2-5; 8 nucleotides agree with TRBD2. This CDR3 comprises 15 residues. J was trimmed by 5 bases and V by 5 bases; bases with no gene match: 10. The germline gives CDR1 SGHTA, CDR2 FQGNSA. This CDR3 is CASSQSGGPRETQYF. The CDR3, as DNA: TGTGCCAGCAGCCAATCGGGAGGGCCCCGTGAGACCCAGTACTTC.

The rearrangement joins TRBV19 to TRBJ1-2; D remains ambiguous. The CDR3 covers 11 residues. The germline V gene has CDR1 LNHDA and CDR2 SQIVND (reference sequence). The germline V and J ends were trimmed by 7 bases and 8 bases, with 11 bases remaining between them. CDR3 amino acids: CASTGIKGYTF. Written as DNA, the CDR3 is TGTGCCAGTACCGGAATTAAAGGCTACACCTTC.